This entry concerns a single T cell receptor (beta chain). These data originate in a study of cytomegalovirus exposure and HLA in healthy donors. The PCR made use of 60 Vbeta and 13 Jbeta primers. Some clones are missing from TCRdb's copy, which holds only in-frame ones; the method was immunoSEQ multiplex PCR. The sample data list 100,000 to 150,000 clones. The V and J ends lost 2 bases and 8 bases respectively, with 13 bases between them. CDR1 and CDR2 from the germline V gene are SQVTM and ANQGSEA. The CDR3 extends over 13 amino acids. The sequence was collected from a woman aged 40 to 50 in good health and CMV-seropositive. Sequencing was done on a sample of PBMCs. The rearrangement links TRBV29-1 to TRBJ2-1; tentatively, D is TRBD1 (5 bases). The CDR3 bases are TGCAGCGTTGAACCCCCAGGGAAGGATGAGCAGTTCTTC. As protein: CSVEPPGKDEQFF.